The 28 T cell receptor beta chains presented below share a single source sample, sequenced in a study of OX40 agonist ivuxolimab in advanced cancers. The library was built by means of the immunoSEQ multiplex PCR assay. What TCRdb holds here is the immuneACCESS table cut down to in-frame rearrangements. Part of the clones is not present; checked against another copy, under half of the missing clones reflect an unresolved V gene, and the others are unexplained. Present in this sample are 60,000 to 80,000 clones, around 83% of which were seen just once. Clones ranked in the top ten supply 1.5% to 2% of the sample. The sample consisted of CD4+ or CD8+ T cells sorted from blood, taken in a trial of the OX40 agonist ivuxolimab. These TCRs come from an adult with an advanced solid tumor such as melanoma, head and neck, liver or kidney cancer.

This clone is labeled as medium-sized (0.01 to 0.1%). The chain couples TRBV20-1 to TRBJ2-1; unclear D gene. The CDR3 consists of 11 residues. CDR1 and CDR2 from the germline V gene are DFQATT and SNEGSKA (reference sequence). The V end lost 5 bases, the J end lost 5 bases, and 7 bases lay between the germline ends. The DNA of the CDR3 is TGCAGTGCTGTGGTACACAATGAGCAGTTCTTC. Protein sequence: CSAVVHNEQFF.

The gene calls are TRBV28 and TRBJ2-7; TRBD2 matches 8 bases. The junction had 15 bases not matched to a gene; V was cut back by 10 bases and J by 4 bases. The CDR3 has 15 residues. Per the germline V gene, CDR1 is MDHEN and CDR2 is SYDVKM. The CDR3 nucleotides read TGTGCCACCCAGGGAGCGGGAGAACGAGGATACGAGCAGTACTTC. It is translated as CATQGAGERGYEQYF.

The J gene is TRBJ1-2, the V gene TRBV4-3; D not resolved. The CDR3 spans 15 residues. With 2 bases removed from V and 0 bases from J, the gap between germline ends came to 10 bases. Germline V gene lookup returns CDR1 LGHNA and CDR2 YSLEER. The CDR3 bases are TGCGCCAGCAGCCAATCAACCGAAGCTAACTATGGCTACACCTTC. Residues: CASSQSTEANYGYTF.

V is TRBV5-1 and J is TRBJ2-7; 8 positions match TRBD2. The CDR3 has 16 residues. J gave up 4 bases and V 1 base, and 10 bases lay outside the gene matches. Germline V gene lookup returns CDR1 SGHRS and CDR2 YFSETQ. The CDR3 DNA reads TGCGCCAGCAGCTTGATTTCTAGCGGGCCGGCTTACGAGCAGTACTTC. Amino acids: CASSLISSGPAYEQYF.

V is TRBV19 and J is TRBJ2-7, with no clear D. The germline V gene has CDR1 LNHDA and CDR2 SQIVND (reference sequence). V lost 6 bases to trimming and J lost 0 bases, with 12 bases between them. There are 14 residues in the CDR3. The CDR3: CASSGRPSSYEQYF. The CDR3 DNA sequence: TGTGCCAGTAGCGGGCGGCCCAGCTCCTACGAGCAGTACTTC.

This clone was counted only a few times. This rearrangement joins TRBV9 to TRBJ1-1, with TRBD1 as a possible D gene (5 bases). Germline-derived CDR1 and CDR2 are SGDLS and YYNGEE. This CDR3 is built from 15 residues. Trimming took 0 bases from V and 4 from J, leaving 13 bases between them. The CDR3 region has the DNA TGTGCCAGCAGCGTAGCTTCGGGGGTGTCCACTGAAGCTTTCTTT. Encoded protein: CASSVASGVSTEAFF. Full variable domain (outside the CDR3, taken from reference TRBV9 and TRBJ1-1): DSGVTQTPKHLITATGQRVTLRCSPRSGDLSVYWYQQSLDQGLQFLIQYYNGEERAKGNILERFSAQQFPDLHSELNLSSLELGDSALYFCASSVASGVSTEAFFGQGTRLTVV.

This clone showed up just a few times. The V gene is TRBV6-1, the J gene TRBJ2-2, with TRBD1 matching 9 bases. Germline CDR1 reads MNHNS; CDR2 reads SASEGT. With V trimmed by 6 bases and J by 6 bases, 8 bases remained unmatched. The CDR3 totals 15 residues. The CDR3 nucleotides read TGTGCCAGCAGAACCTCGGGACAGGGCTCCGGGGAGCTGTTTTTT. It translates to CASRTSGQGSGELFF.

The rearrangement uses TRBV6-5 and TRBJ1-1; D gene uncertain. CDR1 and CDR2 from the germline V gene are MNHEY and SVGAGI. Trimming took 6 bases from V and 6 from J, leaving 14 bases between them. This CDR3 is 13 amino acids long. The CDR3, as DNA: TGTGCCAGCAGCCCGACGGGAGGTCCTGAAGCTTTCTTT. Translated, it gives CASSPTGGPEAFF.

This clone came up a few times. The rearrangement uses TRBV10-3 and TRBJ2-7; D may be TRBD2 (5 bases). The CDR3 loop spans 12 amino acids. Trimming stripped 11 bases from V and 0 bases from J, with 11 bases between. From germline, CDR1 is ENHRY and CDR2 SYGVKD. The CDR3, as DNA: TGTGCCGCCGTGGGGAGCTCCTACGAGCAGTACTTC. Its translation: CAAVGSSYEQYF.

This clone was observed a few times. This sequence joins TRBV7-2 and TRBJ2-5; 12 positions agree with TRBD2. This CDR3 contains 17 residues. Per germline, CDR1 SGHTA and CDR2 FQGNSA. Germline trimming cut 5 bases from V and 4 bases from J; bases unmatched to any gene: 11. DNA for the CDR3: TGTGCCAGCAGCCCTCAGGTAGTACTAGCGGGAGGAGAGACCCAGTACTTC. Translated, it gives CASSPQVVLAGGETQYF.

This chain joins TRBV9 and TRBJ2-7, with D perhaps matching TRBD1 or TRBD2 (5 bases each). The germline gives CDR1 SGDLS, CDR2 YYNGEE. The V gene lost 3 bases and the J gene lost 6 bases, with 13 bases spanning the gap. The CDR3 is 13 residues long. The CDR3 bases are TGTGCCAGCAGCGCTGGGGGAAGCTCCGAGCAGTACTTC. Its translation: CASSAGGSSEQYF.

The chain is built from TRBV11-2 and TRBJ2-7, with TRBD2 matching 8 bases. V was clipped by 4 bases and J by 3 bases; unmatched bases: 5. The CDR3 totals 14 residues. Germline CDR1 SGHAT, CDR2 FQNNGV. CDR3: CASSSVAGIYEQYF. The CDR3 DNA sequence: TGTGCCAGCAGCTCCGTAGCGGGGATCTACGAGCAGTACTTC.

This clone appeared a few times. The V call is TRBV2, the J call TRBJ2-5; a weak D match, TRBD1 (5 bases). Germline CDR1 and CDR2: SNHLY and FYNNEI. The CDR3 runs 13 residues. V was shortened by 6 bases and J by 3 bases, with 11 bases between the two germline ends. Here the CDR3 DNA reads TGTGCCAGCAGGGTAGACAGAGAAGAGACCCAGTACTTC. It is translated as CASRVDREETQYF.

The rearrangement joins TRBV28 to TRBJ2-6; D is unclear. Germline-derived CDR1 and CDR2 are MDHEN and SYDVKM. The CDR3 is made up of 14 amino acids. V dropped 7 bases and J dropped 4 bases, with 11 bases sitting between them. The CDR3 DNA reads as TGTGCCAGCAAAATGAGTAGAGGGGCCAACGTCCTGACTTTC. Residues: CASKMSRGANVLTF.

J is TRBJ2-1 and V is TRBV7-8, with 10 bases fitting TRBD2. V lost 1 base, J lost 5 bases, and 5 bases stayed unmatched. Per the germline V gene, CDR1 is SGHVS and CDR2 is FQNEAQ. There are 16 residues in the CDR3. The CDR3 region is CASSLVSSGRDNEQFF. The DNA for the CDR3 is TGTGCCAGCAGCTTAGTATCTAGCGGGAGAGACAATGAGCAGTTCTTC.

The sample holds one count of this clone. The chain has TRBV9 and TRBJ1-1, with 8 bases lining up with TRBD1. Unmatched junction bases numbered 4, after V lost 0 bases and J lost 3 bases. Germline V gives CDR1 SGDLS, CDR2 YYNGEE. The CDR3 length is 15 residues. This CDR3 is CASSVETGVYTEAFF. CDR3 coding DNA: TGTGCCAGCAGCGTAGAGACAGGGGTGTACACTGAAGCTTTCTTT.

This rearrangement joins TRBV29-1 to TRBJ2-3; D possibly uses TRBD1 or TRBD2 (7 bases each). Germline-derived CDR1 and CDR2 are SQVTM and ANQGSEA. The V and J ends lost 7 bases and 4 bases respectively, with 18 bases between them. The CDR3 consists of 14 residues. CDR3 DNA: TGCAGCGCTTTTGTCGCAGGGGGGGCAGATACGCAGTATTTT. Its translation: CSAFVAGGADTQYF.

V and J are TRBV10-1 and TRBJ2-7, with TRBD2 matching 7 bases. This CDR3 region has 14 residues. J gave up 4 bases and V 3 bases, and 6 bases lay outside the gene matches. From germline, CDR1 is WNHNN and CDR2 SYGVQD (reference sequence). The CDR3 DNA follows: TGCGCCAGCAGTGATGGCGGGAGTCGGTACGAGCAGTACTTC. Its protein is CASSDGGSRYEQYF.

V is TRBV7-2 and J is TRBJ1-5, with a tentative D call TRBD1 (6 bases). The ends were cut back, 5 bases at V and 2 bases at J, with 13 bases in the middle. The germline V gene has CDR1 SGHTA and CDR2 FQGNSA. This CDR3 comprises 15 residues. The CDR3: CASSLEQGRNQPQHF. CDR3 bases: TGTGCCAGCAGCCTCGAACAGGGCCGCAATCAGCCCCAGCATTTT.

This clone was picked up a small number of times. The V call is TRBV5-1, the J call TRBJ2-7; 9 nucleotides align to TRBD1. V lost 4 bases, J lost 4 bases, and 6 bases stayed unmatched. The CDR3 runs to 14 residues. Per germline, CDR1 SGHRS and CDR2 YFSETQ. The CDR3 coding sequence is TGCGCCAGCAGCAACCGGGACAGGGATTACGAGCAGTACTTC. Translating it yields CASSNRDRDYEQYF. The full variable domain, rest sourced from reference TRBV5-1 and TRBJ2-7, is KAGVTQTPRYLIKTRGQQVTLSCSPISGHRSVSWYQQTPGQGLQFLFEYFSETQRNKGNFPGRFSGRQFSNSRSEMNVSTLELGDSALYLCASSNRDRDYEQYFGPGTRLTVT.

The genes are TRBV4-3 and TRBJ1-4; D uncertain. CDR3 length equals 14 residues. Germline CDR1 and CDR2: LGHNA and YSLEER. Trimming stripped 4 bases from V and 7 bases from J, with 13 bases between. The CDR3 DNA sequence: TGCGCCAGCAGCCCCCGCCCCGAGGGTGAAAAACTGTTTTTT. Translating it yields CASSPRPEGEKLFF.

The chain uses TRBV4-3 and TRBJ2-2; 7 bases agree with TRBD2. CDR3 length equals 15 residues. Germline V gene lookup returns CDR1 LGHNA and CDR2 YSLEER. Unmatched junction bases numbered 3, after V lost 3 bases and J lost 2 bases. CDR3 DNA sequence: TGCGCCAGCAGCCACAAGACTAGCAACACCGGGGAGCTGTTTTTT. Amino acids: CASSHKTSNTGELFF.

The chain has TRBV10-3 and TRBJ2-7; 8 bases align to TRBD2. Germline V lookup: CDR1 ENHRY, CDR2 SYGVKD. The CDR3 has 16 amino acids. With V trimmed by 8 bases and J by 3 bases, 15 bases remained unmatched. CDR3 protein: CAISVGDGRDSYEQYF. CDR3 bases: TGTGCCATCTCTGTTGGGGACGGGAGGGATAGCTACGAGCAGTACTTC.

The chain joins TRBV6-5 to TRBJ2-3; D gene ambiguous. Germline loops: CDR1 MNHEY, CDR2 SVGAGI. The V gene lost 0 bases and the J gene lost 2 bases, with 6 bases spanning the gap. The CDR3 length is 14 residues. In DNA, the CDR3 is TGTGCCAGCAGTTACTCCCCGACCACAGATACGCAGTATTTT. Its translation: CASSYSPTTDTQYF.

This clone was counted only a few times. In DNA form, the CDR3 reads TGTGCCAGCTCACCCGACAGTACCTCCTACGAGCAGTACTTC. Translation: CASSPDSTSYEQYF. V is TRBV18 and J is TRBJ2-7; maybe TRBD1 (5 bases). V was shortened by 3 bases and J by 0 bases, with 9 bases between the two germline ends. Per the germline V gene, CDR1 is KGHSH and CDR2 is LQKENI. This CDR3 region has 14 residues.

V gene TRBV28 combines with J gene TRBJ2-3; tentatively, D is TRBD1 or TRBD2 (6 bases each). Trimming cost V 5 bases and J 3 bases, with 15 bases left between them. The CDR3 loop spans 15 amino acids. Germline-derived CDR1 and CDR2 are MDHEN and SYDVKM. The CDR3 bases are TGTGCCAGCAGTACCCGGGGGCAGGGTACAGATACGCAGTATTTT. It encodes CASSTRGQGTDTQYF.

This chain joins TRBV7-2 and TRBJ1-2, with D unresolved. Per the germline V gene, CDR1 is SGHTA and CDR2 is FQGNSA. This CDR3 is 14 amino acids long. V was trimmed by 2 bases and J by 4 bases, leaving 11 bases between them. The CDR3 coding sequence is TGTGCCAGCAGCTTAAACGGTCGGGGCTATGGCTACACCTTC. It is translated as CASSLNGRGYGYTF.

The gene calls are TRBV4-1 and TRBJ1-2, with unresolved D. In germline, CDR1 is MGHRA, CDR2 YSYEKL. The V gene lost 0 bases and the J gene lost 4 bases, with 9 bases spanning the gap. This CDR3 contains 14 residues. The CDR3 bases are TGCGCCAGCAGCCAAGATATAGGCAGCTATGGCTACACCTTC. Translated, it gives CASSQDIGSYGYTF.